The clone carrying this T cell receptor (beta chain) was seen more than once but under ten times. As yet, its antigen is unknown. This sample stems from a study of CD8+CD57+ T cells in acquired aplastic anemia. In patients chosen for sequencing, flow cytometry had shown CD8+CD57+ cell expansion. The cohort consisted entirely of patients having severe acquired aplastic anemia. Notes on the study in general: Overlap between patients and controls comprised about 28 CD8+ CDR3 sequences.

The CDR3 contains 19 residues. Germline V gene lookup returns CDR1 DFQATT and CDR2 SNEGSKA (reference sequence). With V trimmed by 5 bases and J by 0 bases, 14 bases remained unmatched. Genomic DNA constituted the template upon which TCR beta VDJ and CDR3 profiling was performed. TCRdb re-called the reads with MiXCR, one entry per CDR3 protein. Here the sample spans around 170,000 distinct CDR3 sequences, approximately 50% being singletons. The sample consisted of sorted CD4+, CD8+, or CD8+CD57+ T cells (not recorded which) from PBMCs. The clonotype originates from a human donor with aplastic anemia. V is TRBV20-1 and J is TRBJ2-6; 9 nucleotides agree with TRBD1. DNA of the CDR3: TGCAGTGCTGATTTTGCGTCAGGGACAGGGCTCTCTGGGGCCAACGTCCTGACTTTC. It translates to CSADFASGTGLSGANVLTF.